A single sample is the source of the 22 T cell receptor beta chains below, sequenced in a study of cytomegalovirus exposure and HLA in healthy donors. The PCR contained 60 Vbeta and 13 Jbeta primers. Assay: immunoSEQ multiplex PCR; the TCRdb copy retains only in-frame clones and omits some. The sample includes under 200,000 clones, roughly three quarters of them seen just once. Sequences were obtained from PBMCs. These receptors all stem from a man aged 18 to 29 in good health and CMV-seropositive.

The rearrangement links TRBV10-3 to TRBJ2-5, with 8 bases that match TRBD1. The CDR3 has 17 residues. In germline, CDR1 is ENHRY, CDR2 SYGVKD. J gave up 5 bases and V 3 bases, and 14 bases lay outside the gene matches. The DNA of the CDR3 is TGTGCCATCAGTGACCGCCAAGGGCAGGGGGCAAGCGAGACCCAGTACTTC. This sequence encodes CAISDRQGQGASETQYF.

This clone showed up just once. The chain employs TRBV4-1 and TRBJ2-7; weak D call: TRBD1 (6 bases). This CDR3 is 13 amino acids long. Germline-derived CDR1 and CDR2 are MGHRA and YSYEKL. V was pared by 3 bases and J by 4 bases, with 10 bases between. CDR3 residues: CASSHARGYEQYF. CDR3 bases: TGCGCCAGCAGCCATGCCAGGGGTTACGAGCAGTACTTC.

The V gene is TRBV4-2, the J gene TRBJ2-1, with 14 bases identical to TRBD2. V shed 5 bases and J 6 bases; nucleotides not matched to a gene: 6. Germline values: CDR1 LGHNA, CDR2 YNFKEQ. The CDR3 spans 16 residues. The CDR3 region is CASSGLTSGRVNEQFF. The CDR3 DNA is TGTGCCAGCAGCGGGTTGACTAGCGGGAGGGTCAATGAGCAGTTCTTC.

This sequence joins TRBV6-1 and TRBJ2-7; 10 positions agree with TRBD1. Germline CDR1 reads MNHNS; CDR2 reads SASEGT. The CDR3 runs to 14 residues. Trimming took 7 bases from V and 2 from J; bases not matched to a gene: 5. The CDR3 DNA reads TGTGCCAGCATTACCGGGACAGGGGCCTACGAGCAGTACTTC. It specifies CASITGTGAYEQYF.

The gene calls are TRBV19 and TRBJ2-5; 7 bases map to TRBD2. The DNA matches TRBJ2-7 better at its end, which makes the J call doubtful. Germline V gene sequence: CDR1 LNHDA, CDR2 SQIVND (reference sequence). The length of the CDR3 is 14 residues. CDR3: CASSIWGGPYEQYF. The CDR3 bases are TGTGCCAGTAGTATATGGGGAGGGCCCTACGAGCAGTACTTC.

The CDR3 protein is CASSEIRQGAYEQYF. Here the CDR3 DNA reads TGCGCCAGCAGTGAAATTAGGCAGGGGGCCTACGAGCAGTACTTC. The chain employs TRBV10-2 and TRBJ2-7, with 7 bases lining up with TRBD1. The CDR3 is 15 residues long. Germline V gene sequence: CDR1 WSHSY, CDR2 SAAADI. With V trimmed by 3 bases and J by 2 bases, 7 bases remained unmatched.

This chain connects TRBV7-9 to TRBJ2-7; D possibly corresponds to TRBD2 (7 bases). The CDR3 is 15 residues long. Trimming took 5 bases from V and 3 from J, leaving 17 bases between them. CDR1 is SEHNR and CDR2 is FQNEAQ in the germline V gene (reference sequence). As DNA, the CDR3 is TGTGCCAGCAGCGGAGGGGGGGCAGGGTTCTACGAGCAGTACTTC. The encoded protein is CASSGGGAGFYEQYF.

The table lists this clone with a few counts. The chain combines TRBV7-8 with TRBJ2-1; TRBD2 matches 8 bases. The CDR3 is 15 residues long. Germline CDR1 SGHVS, CDR2 FQNEAQ. V dropped 3 bases and J dropped 2; count of bases not matched to a gene: 3. CDR3: CASSLRGAAYNEQFF. In DNA, the CDR3 is TGTGCCAGCAGCTTGCGGGGGGCTGCCTACAATGAGCAGTTCTTC.

CDR3 DNA sequence: TGTGCCAGCAGCTTAGTCACGGGCGGAGGTGAAAAACTGTTTTTT. This translates into CASSLVTGGGEKLFF. The V and J genes are TRBV7-9 and TRBJ1-4, with unresolved D. The V end lost 1 base, the J end lost 7 bases, and 13 bases lay between the germline ends. The CDR3 consists of 15 residues. Looked up from germline, CDR1 is SEHNR and CDR2 is FQNEAQ (reference sequence). Full variable domain (missing parts from reference TRBV7-9 and TRBJ1-4): DTGVSQNPRHKITKRGQNVTFRCDPISEHNRLYWYRQTLGQGPEFLTYFQNEAQLEKSRLLSDRFSAERPKGSFSTLEIQRTEQGDSAMYLCASSLVTGGGEKLFFGSGTQLSVL.

The J gene is TRBJ1-2, the V gene TRBV5-8; D perhaps matches TRBD1 (6 bases). V dropped 3 bases and J dropped 4 bases, with 16 bases sitting between them. The CDR3 has 15 residues. The germline V gene encodes CDR1 SGHTS and CDR2 YDEGEE. CDR3 DNA: TGTGCCAGCAGCTACCTTACTACAGGGTTCTATGGCTACACCTTC. It is translated as CASSYLTTGFYGYTF.

The J gene is TRBJ1-2, the V gene TRBV7-2; D perhaps matches TRBD1 (5 bases). This CDR3 contains 14 residues. Deletions cut 5 bases from V and 8 bases from J, with 18 bases between. Per germline, CDR1 SGHTA and CDR2 FQGNSA. Here the CDR3 reads CASSREAGVRGYTF. The DNA of the CDR3 is TGTGCCAGCAGCCGCGAGGCGGGGGTTCGCGGCTACACCTTC.

This clone showed up just once. This chain joins TRBV19 and TRBJ2-1; TRBD1 matches 7 bases. J gave up 7 bases and V 10 bases, and 10 bases lay outside the gene matches. From germline, CDR1 is LNHDA and CDR2 SQIVND (reference sequence). This CDR3 has 13 amino acids. The CDR3 region is CATTGTEENEQFF. CDR3 DNA sequence: TGTGCCACTACCGGGACAGAAGAGAATGAGCAGTTCTTC.

For the CDR3, the DNA is TGTGCCAGCAGCTCCCAGCGGGGGGGCCCGGGGGATGAGCAGTTCTTC. Translated, it gives CASSSQRGGPGDEQFF. This rearrangement joins TRBV5-4 to TRBJ2-1, with TRBD2 identical over 10 bases. CDR1 is SGHNT, CDR2 YYREEE, per germline (reference sequence). The CDR3 spans 16 residues. V dropped 3 bases and J dropped 8; count of bases not matched to a gene: 11.

The chain recombines TRBV2 with TRBJ2-5; D might be TRBD1 (5 bases). The J call may be faulty, since TRBJ2-7 better matches the DNA end. Germline values: CDR1 SNHLY, CDR2 FYNNEI. This CDR3 has 14 residues. In DNA form, the CDR3 reads TGTGCCAGCAGTTTGAAAGGGGTCTCCTACGAGCAGTACTTC. Translating gives CASSLKGVSYEQYF.

The chain links TRBV7-9 to TRBJ2-7; 9 positions match TRBD1. The V and J ends lost 4 bases and 5 bases, in that order; junction bases with no gene match: 9. This CDR3 region has 15 residues. Germline CDR1 and CDR2: SEHNR and FQNEAQ (reference sequence). The CDR3 reads CASSSPTGGGHEQYF. For the CDR3, the DNA is TGTGCCAGCAGCTCGCCGACAGGGGGAGGGCACGAGCAGTACTTC.

J is TRBJ2-5 and V is TRBV27; perhaps TRBD1 as D (6 bases). In germline, CDR1 is MNHEY, CDR2 SMNVEV (reference sequence). CDR3 length: 13 amino acids. The V end lost 5 bases, the J end lost 5 bases, and 12 bases lay between the germline ends. The CDR3 nucleotides read TGTGCCAGCAGTGACAGGCTGGGGGAGACCCAGTACTTC. Its translation is CASSDRLGETQYF.

The chain couples TRBV10-3 to TRBJ1-5; 8 bases line up with TRBD1. CDR1 and CDR2 (germline): ENHRY, SYGVKD. V was clipped by 2 bases and J by 4 bases; unmatched bases: 7. The CDR3 runs 16 residues. In DNA, the CDR3 is TGTGCCATCAGTGAGGTCGGACAGGGAACAAATCAGCCCCAGCATTTT. This translates into CAISEVGQGTNQPQHF.

The J gene is TRBJ2-5, the V gene TRBV27; tentatively, D is TRBD1 (5 bases). V was shortened by 1 base and J by 3 bases, with 18 bases between the two germline ends. The CDR3 spans 17 residues. Germline CDR1 reads MNHEY; CDR2 reads SMNVEV (reference sequence). The CDR3 loop is CASSLFPGLAAKETQYF. The CDR3 coding sequence is TGTGCCAGCAGTTTATTCCCAGGGTTGGCAGCCAAAGAGACCCAGTACTTC.

This clone was seen only once. The chain uses TRBV2 and TRBJ2-1, with 12 bases identical to TRBD2. V gave up 0 bases and J gave up 12 bases; unmatched junction bases: 9. The CDR3 sequence is 16 residues long. Per the germline V gene, CDR1 is SNHLY and CDR2 is FYNNEI. CDR3 DNA: TGTGCCAGCAGTGAAGCGCGTCCTAGCGGGAGGGCCCCGCAGTTCTTC. Translation: CASSEARPSGRAPQFF. Full variable domain (rest looked up from reference TRBV2 and TRBJ2-1): EPEVTQTPSHQVTQMGQEVILRCVPISNHLYFYWYRQILGQKVEFLVSFYNNEISEKSEIFDDQFSVERPDGSNFTLKIRSTKLEDSAMYFCASSEARPSGRAPQFFGPGTRLTVL.

The J gene is TRBJ2-2, the V gene TRBV19; 7 bases are a match to TRBD1. Germline V lookup: CDR1 LNHDA, CDR2 SQIVND (reference sequence). Trimming at V came to 5 bases and at J to 1 base, leaving 7 bases not matched to a gene. This CDR3 comprises 16 residues. The CDR3: CASSPQDRWNTGELFF. In DNA form, the CDR3 reads TGTGCCAGTAGTCCCCAGGACAGGTGGAACACCGGGGAGCTGTTTTTT. Supplemented by reference TRBV19 and TRBJ2-2, the full variable domain reads DGGITQSPKYLFRKEGQNVTLSCEQNLNHDAMYWYRQDPGQGLRLIYYSQIVNDFQKGDIAEGYSVSREKKESFPLTVTSAQKNPTAFYLCASSPQDRWNTGELFFGEGSRLTVL.

CDR3 DNA: TGTGCCAGCAGCTTAGATCAGACAGGGCTGCAAGAGACCCAGTACTTC. Its protein product is CASSLDQTGLQETQYF. This chain joins TRBV11-2 and TRBJ2-5; TRBD1 aligns across 7 bases. The ends lost 0 bases at V and 2 bases at J; junction bases unmatched: 6. There are 16 residues in the CDR3. Germline CDR1 is SGHAT and CDR2 is FQNNGV. The full variable domain, rest sourced from reference TRBV11-2 and TRBJ2-5, is EAGVAQSPRYKIIEKRQSVAFWCNPISGHATLYWYQQILGQGPKLLIQFQNNGVVDDSQLPKDRFSAERLKGVDSTLKIQPAKLEDSAVYLCASSLDQTGLQETQYFGPGTRLLVL.

The gene calls are TRBV5-4 and TRBJ2-3; TRBD2 aligns across 8 bases. V gave up 0 bases and J gave up 2 bases; unmatched junction bases: 5. Germline V gene sequence: CDR1 SGHNT, CDR2 YYREEE (reference sequence). The CDR3 extends over 16 amino acids. The CDR3 DNA sequence: TGTGCCAGCAGCTTGGTTGTTAGCGGGGTCACAGATACGCAGTATTTT. Translating gives CASSLVVSGVTDTQYF.